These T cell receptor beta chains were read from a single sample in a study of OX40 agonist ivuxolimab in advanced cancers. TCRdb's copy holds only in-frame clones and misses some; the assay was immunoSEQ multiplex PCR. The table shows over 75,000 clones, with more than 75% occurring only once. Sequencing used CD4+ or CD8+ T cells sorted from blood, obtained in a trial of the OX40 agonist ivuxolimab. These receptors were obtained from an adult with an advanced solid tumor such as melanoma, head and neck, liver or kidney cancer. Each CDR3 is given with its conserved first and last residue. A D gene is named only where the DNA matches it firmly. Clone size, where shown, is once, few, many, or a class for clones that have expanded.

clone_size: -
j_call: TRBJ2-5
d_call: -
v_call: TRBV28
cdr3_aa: CASSLIQETQYF
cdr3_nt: TGTGCCAGCAGTTTAATCCAAGAGACCCAGTACTTC

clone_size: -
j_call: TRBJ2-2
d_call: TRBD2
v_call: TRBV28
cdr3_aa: CASSPQLTSGNTGELFF
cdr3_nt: TGTGCCAGCAGTCCTCAGCTGACTAGCGGGAACACCGGGGAGCTGTTTTTT

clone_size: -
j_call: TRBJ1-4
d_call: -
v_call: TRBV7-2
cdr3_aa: CASSLARAGEKLFF
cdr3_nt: TGTGCCAGCAGCTTGGCCAGGGCAGGAGAAAAACTGTTTTTT

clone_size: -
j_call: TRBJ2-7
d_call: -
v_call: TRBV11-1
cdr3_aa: CASSFLSGEQYF
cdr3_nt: TGTGCCAGCAGCTTCTTATCCGGCGAGCAGTACTTC

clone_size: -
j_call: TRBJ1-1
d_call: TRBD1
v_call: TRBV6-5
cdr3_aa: CASSYSYRGRGTEAFF
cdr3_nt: TGTGCCAGCAGTTACTCGTACAGGGGGCGCGGCACTGAAGCTTTCTTT

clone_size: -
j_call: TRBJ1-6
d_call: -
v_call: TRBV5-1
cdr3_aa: CASSLTFSSYNSPLHF
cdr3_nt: TGCGCCAGCAGCTTGACATTCAGCTCCTATAATTCACCCCTCCACTTT

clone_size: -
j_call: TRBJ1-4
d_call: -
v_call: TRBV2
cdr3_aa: CASSRGSFDEKLFF
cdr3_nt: TGTGCCAGCAGTCGGGGGAGTTTTGATGAAAAACTGTTTTTT

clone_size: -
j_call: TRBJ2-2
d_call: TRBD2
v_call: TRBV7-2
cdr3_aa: CASSLGGRLNTGELFF
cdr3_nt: TGTGCCAGCAGCTTAGGCGGGAGGCTGAACACCGGGGAGCTGTTTTTT

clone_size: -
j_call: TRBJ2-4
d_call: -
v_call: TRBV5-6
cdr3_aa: CASSLSGIRGFKNIQYF
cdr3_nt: TGTGCCAGCAGCTTGTCCGGCATCAGAGGGTTCAAAAACATTCAGTACTTC

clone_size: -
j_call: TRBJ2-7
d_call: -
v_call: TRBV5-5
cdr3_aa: CASSPDKLKEQYF
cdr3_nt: TGTGCCAGCAGCCCGGATAAGTTAAAGGAGCAGTACTTC

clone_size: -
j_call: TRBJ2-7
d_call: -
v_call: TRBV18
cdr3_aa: CASSPQASVPYEQYF
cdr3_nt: TGTGCCAGCTCACCACAAGCGTCTGTGCCGTACGAGCAGTACTTC

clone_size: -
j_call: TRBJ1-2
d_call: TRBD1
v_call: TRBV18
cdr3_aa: CASSPNRQGPSSYGYTF
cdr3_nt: TGTGCCAGCTCACCTAACCGACAGGGCCCCTCTAGCTATGGCTACACCTTC

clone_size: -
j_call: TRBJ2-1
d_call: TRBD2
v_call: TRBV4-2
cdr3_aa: CASSQSSGRRYNEQFF
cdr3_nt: TGTGCCAGCAGCCAAAGTAGCGGGAGGAGGTACAATGAGCAGTTCTTC

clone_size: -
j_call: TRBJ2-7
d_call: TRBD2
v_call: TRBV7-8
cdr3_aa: CASSMTSGITYEQYF
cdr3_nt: TGTGCCAGCAGCATGACTAGCGGCATAACCTACGAGCAGTACTTC

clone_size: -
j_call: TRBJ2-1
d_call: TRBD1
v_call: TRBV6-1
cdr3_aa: CASSDPGTGGKNEQFF
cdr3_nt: TGTGCCAGCAGTGACCCCGGGACAGGGGGCAAGAATGAGCAGTTCTTC

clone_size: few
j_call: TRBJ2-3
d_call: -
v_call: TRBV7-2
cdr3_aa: CASSLGLATDTQYF
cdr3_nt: TGTGCCAGCAGCTTAGGCCTAGCGACCGATACGCAGTATTTT

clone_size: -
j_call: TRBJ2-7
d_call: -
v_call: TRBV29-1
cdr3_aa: CSTADPQWQCRYEQYF
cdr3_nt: TGCAGCACCGCGGACCCCCAGTGGCAGTGTAGGTACGAGCAGTACTTC

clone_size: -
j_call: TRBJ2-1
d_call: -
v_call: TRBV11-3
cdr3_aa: CASPDGSSYNEQFF
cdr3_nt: TGTGCCAGCCCCGACGGAAGCTCCTACAATGAGCAGTTCTTC

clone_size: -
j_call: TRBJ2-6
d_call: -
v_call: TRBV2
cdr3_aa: CASSLQGSSGANVLTF
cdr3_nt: TGTGCCAGCAGTTTGCAGGGGAGCTCTGGGGCCAACGTCCTGACTTTC

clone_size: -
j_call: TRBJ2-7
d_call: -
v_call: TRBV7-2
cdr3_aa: CASSLTDAGRSYEQYF
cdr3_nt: TGTGCCAGCAGCTTAACGGACGCGGGACGGTCCTACGAGCAGTACTTC

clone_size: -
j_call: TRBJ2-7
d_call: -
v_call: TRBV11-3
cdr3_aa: CASSEQGDEQYF
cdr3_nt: TGTGCCAGCAGCGAACAGGGTGACGAGCAGTACTTC

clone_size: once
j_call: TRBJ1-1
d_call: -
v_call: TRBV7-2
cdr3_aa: CASSLRSVNTEAFF
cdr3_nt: TGTGCCAGCAGCCTCAGGTCGGTGAACACTGAAGCTTTCTTT

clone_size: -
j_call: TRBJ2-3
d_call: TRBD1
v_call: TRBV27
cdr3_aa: CASSSTDRVGTDTQYF
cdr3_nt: TGTGCCAGCAGTTCCACGGACAGGGTTGGGACAGATACGCAGTATTTT

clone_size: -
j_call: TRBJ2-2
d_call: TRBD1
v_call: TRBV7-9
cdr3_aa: CASSHPPTGGNTGELFF
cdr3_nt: TGTGCCAGCAGCCATCCCCCGACAGGGGGCAACACCGGGGAGCTGTTTTTT

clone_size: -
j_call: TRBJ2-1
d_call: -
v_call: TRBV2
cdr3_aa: CASETVGFVNEQFF
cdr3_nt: TGTGCCAGCGAAACAGTTGGTTTCGTCAATGAGCAGTTCTTC

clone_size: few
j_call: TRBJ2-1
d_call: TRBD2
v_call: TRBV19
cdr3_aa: CATLSVAGGQTNEQFF
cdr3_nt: TGTGCCACTCTGTCCGTAGCGGGAGGGCAGACCAATGAGCAGTTCTTC

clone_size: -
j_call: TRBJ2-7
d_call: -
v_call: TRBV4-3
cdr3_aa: CASSQEHEGSYEQYF
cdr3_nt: TGCGCCAGCAGCCAAGAACATGAGGGGTCCTACGAGCAGTACTTC

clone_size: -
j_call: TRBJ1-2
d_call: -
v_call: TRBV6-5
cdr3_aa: CARQGDGYTF
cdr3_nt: TGTGCCAGACAGGGAGATGGCTACACCTTC

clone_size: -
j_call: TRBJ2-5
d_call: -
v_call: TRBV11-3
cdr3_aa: CASSSRQQETQYF
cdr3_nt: TGTGCCAGCAGCTCCCGACAGCAAGAGACCCAGTACTTC

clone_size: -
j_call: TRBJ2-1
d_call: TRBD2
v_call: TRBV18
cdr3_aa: CASSPEGLVNNEQFF
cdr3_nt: TGTGCCAGCTCACCAGAGGGACTAGTTAACAATGAGCAGTTCTTC

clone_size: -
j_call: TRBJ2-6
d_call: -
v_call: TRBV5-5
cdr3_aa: CASSLARRQGFSGANVLTF
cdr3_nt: TGTGCCAGCAGCTTGGCGAGACGACAAGGGTTCTCTGGGGCCAACGTCCTGACTTTC

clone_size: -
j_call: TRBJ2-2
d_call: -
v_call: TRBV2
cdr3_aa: CASNRDRTGELFF
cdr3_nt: TGTGCCAGCAACCGGGACCGGACCGGGGAGCTGTTTTTT

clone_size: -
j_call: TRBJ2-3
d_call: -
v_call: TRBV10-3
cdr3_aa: CAIRPAVPDTQYF
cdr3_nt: TGTGCCATCAGGCCGGCGGTCCCAGATACGCAGTATTTT

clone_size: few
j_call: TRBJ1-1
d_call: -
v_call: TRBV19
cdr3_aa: CASSIEGRGAEAFF
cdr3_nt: TGTGCCAGTAGTATTGAAGGCAGGGGCGCTGAAGCTTTCTTT

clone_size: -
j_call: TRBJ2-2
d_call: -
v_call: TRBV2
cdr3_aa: CASRKLTGSTSGELFF
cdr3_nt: TGTGCCAGCAGAAAACTGACAGGATCCACCTCCGGGGAGCTGTTTTTT

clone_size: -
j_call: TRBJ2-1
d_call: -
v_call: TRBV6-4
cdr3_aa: CASSDSKSVPNEQFF
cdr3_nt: TGTGCCAGCAGTGACTCGAAATCGGTCCCGAATGAGCAGTTCTTC

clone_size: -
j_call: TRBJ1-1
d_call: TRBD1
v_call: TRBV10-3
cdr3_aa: CAISSQGDTEAFF
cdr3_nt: TGTGCCATCAGTTCCCAGGGGGACACTGAAGCTTTCTTT

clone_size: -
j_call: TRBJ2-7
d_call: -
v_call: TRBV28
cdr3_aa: CASSSPAWGEGRRGPEQYF
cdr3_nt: TGTGCCAGCAGTTCCCCCGCGTGGGGGGAGGGCCGGCGGGGGCCCGAGCAGTACTTC

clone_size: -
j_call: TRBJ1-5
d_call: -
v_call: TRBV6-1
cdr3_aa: CASSEGPTSQPQHF
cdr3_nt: TGTGCCAGCAGTGAGGGACCAACATCCCAGCCCCAGCATTTT

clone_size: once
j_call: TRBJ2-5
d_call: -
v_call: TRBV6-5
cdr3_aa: CASSYLQGPQETQYF
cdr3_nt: TGTGCCAGCAGTTACTTGCAGGGCCCCCAAGAGACCCAGTACTTC